One and the same sample provided the 8 T cell receptor beta chains below, sequenced in a study of shared clonotypes between healthy human individuals. Sequencing used immunoSEQ multiplex PCR; TCRdb keeps in-frame clones, though not all of them. Altogether around 330,000 clones are present, 74% being singletons, with the ten largest covering about a tenth. Specimen: memory CD4+ T cells sorted from blood. Subset specified: CD45RA-negative fraction. Source of these receptors: a man aged 25 to 40 in good health.

J is TRBJ2-5 and V is TRBV25-1; D is undetermined. Deletions cut 4 bases from V and 5 bases from J, with 8 bases between. The CDR3 spans 12 residues. Germline CDR1 reads MGHDK; CDR2 reads SYGVNS. CDR3 sequence (DNA): TGTGCCAGCAGTGGCAGTAGGGAGACCCAGTACTTC. This sequence encodes CASSGSRETQYF.

This chain joins TRBV5-1 and TRBJ2-3; 13 nucleotides align to TRBD2. There are 16 residues in the CDR3. CDR1 and CDR2 (germline): SGHRS, YFSETQ. J lost 5 bases, V lost 2 bases, and 5 bases had no gene match. The CDR3 reads CASSFPLAGGGDTQYF. CDR3 nucleotides: TGCGCCAGCAGCTTCCCACTAGCGGGAGGGGGAGATACGCAGTATTTT.

In this sample, this clone turned up once. The J gene is TRBJ2-2, the V gene TRBV30; TRBD2 aligns across 12 bases. The CDR3 runs to 15 residues. Germline loops: CDR1 GTSNPN, CDR2 SVGIG (reference sequence). J was trimmed by 5 bases and V by 6 bases; bases with no gene match: 7. CDR3 DNA: TGTGCCTGCCTAGCGGGAGGGCCTTTTACCGGGGAGCTGTTTTTT. This translates into CACLAGGPFTGELFF.

The chain couples TRBV7-2 to TRBJ2-7; D not resolved. The CDR3 covers 13 residues. Trimming took off 2 bases at V and 2 bases at J, with 7 bases between the two ends. CDR1 is SGHTA, CDR2 FQGNSA, per germline. As DNA, the CDR3 is TGTGCCAGCAGCTTACACAACCCCTACGAGCAGTACTTC. Its protein product is CASSLHNPYEQYF.

A few counts support this clone. This rearrangement joins TRBV18 to TRBJ2-7, with 9 bases identical to TRBD1. CDR1 is KGHSH and CDR2 is LQKENI in the germline V gene. V was pared by 3 bases and J by 3 bases, with 3 bases of the junction left unmatched. This CDR3 has 14 residues. In DNA, the CDR3 is TGTGCCAGCTCACCTGCGGGACAGGGCTACGAGCAGTACTTC. As protein: CASSPAGQGYEQYF. The full variable domain, its missing parts supplied by reference TRBV18 and TRBJ2-7, is NAGVMQNPRHLVRRRGQEARLRCSPMKGHSHVYWYRQLPEEGLKFMVYLQKENIIDESGMPKERFSAEFPKEGPSILRIQQVVRGDSAAYFCASSPAGQGYEQYFGPGTRLTVT.

The J gene is TRBJ2-7, the V gene TRBV7-8; 8 bases are shared with TRBD1. Germline CDR1 is SGHVS and CDR2 is FQNEAQ. The CDR3 totals 17 residues. The V gene end was trimmed by 4 bases and the J gene end by 2 bases; junction bases not matched to a gene: 13. CDR3 sequence reads: CASSSRPRTGWAYEQYF. In DNA form, the CDR3 reads TGTGCCAGCAGCTCGCGGCCTAGGACAGGGTGGGCCTACGAGCAGTACTTC.

The CDR3 sequence: CASSLAGSGSHNEQFF. CDR3 nucleotides: TGCGCCAGCAGCTTGGCCGGTAGCGGGAGCCACAATGAGCAGTTCTTC. The V gene is TRBV5-1, the J gene TRBJ2-1; 9 bases match TRBD2. The germline CDR1 and CDR2 sequences are SGHRS and YFSETQ. Trimming cost V 0 bases and J 5 bases; bases outside gene matches: 6. The CDR3 extends over 16 amino acids.

This chain connects TRBV11-2 to TRBJ2-7, with D possibly being TRBD1 (6 bases). V dropped 4 bases and J dropped 0 bases, with 16 bases sitting between them. The CDR3 consists of 16 residues. Looked up from germline, CDR1 is SGHAT and CDR2 is FQNNGV. In DNA, the CDR3 is TGTGCCAGCAGCTCCATCAGGGGAATCCGCTCCTACGAGCAGTACTTC. It yields the protein CASSSIRGIRSYEQYF.